This T cell receptor (beta chain) was found in a study of blood T cell repertoires in COVID-19. This clone showed up just a few times. Assay used: immunoSEQ multiplex PCR; TCRdb lists only in-frame clones, some missing. Among around 300,000 clones, 80% to 90% were seen once, and the ten largest hold about 5%. Losses at the gene ends were 2 bases for V and 1 base for J; bases not matched to a gene: 8. There are 18 residues in the CDR3. Germline V CDR1 and CDR2: LGHDT, YNNKEL (reference sequence). Sequencing input: PBMCs or T cells enriched from blood (not recorded which). The chain carries TRBV3-1 (or the pseudogene TRBV3-2) and TRBJ1-1; 12 nucleotides match TRBD1. The receptor comes from a woman in her twenties or thirties who had recovered from COVID-19. CDR3 protein: CASSQYRDRGRGNTEAFF. CDR3 DNA: TGTGCCAGCAGCCAATACCGGGACAGGGGGCGAGGGAACACTGAAGCTTTCTTT.